Shown below are 17 T cell receptor beta chains from a single sample sequenced in a study of T cell responses to AZD1222 COVID-19 vaccine. The method was immunoSEQ multiplex PCR; TCRdb's version includes in-frame clones alone and lacks a portion of them. The sample lists some 140,000 clones; approximately 85% were seen once. The specimen was peripheral blood, collected 28 days after the second AZD1222 dose. Receptor source: an adult who received the AZD1222 COVID-19 vaccine.

This chain uses TRBV6-5 with TRBJ2-5; D perhaps matches TRBD1 (6 bases). In germline, CDR1 is MNHEY, CDR2 SVGAGI. The CDR3 loop spans 14 amino acids. The V end lost 1 base, the J end lost 3 bases, and 9 bases lay between the germline ends. For the CDR3, the DNA is TGTGCCAGCAGTTACTGGGGGCTGAAAGAGACCCAGTACTTC. This encodes CASSYWGLKETQYF.

The J gene is TRBJ1-4, the V gene TRBV9, with D unclear. The V gene lost 0 bases and the J gene lost 6 bases, with 18 bases spanning the gap. CDR1 is SGDLS and CDR2 is YYNGEE in the germline V gene. The CDR3 loop spans 17 amino acids. The CDR3 here is CASSVGNGYGVDEKLFF. The CDR3 nucleotides read TGTGCCAGCAGCGTAGGCAATGGGTACGGAGTAGATGAAAAACTGTTTTTT.

This clone was seen just once. This sequence joins TRBV24-1 and TRBJ1-2; D might be TRBD1 (5 bases). CDR3 length: 14 residues. The V gene lost 4 bases and the J gene lost 7 bases, with 15 bases spanning the gap. CDR1 and CDR2 (germline): KGHDR, SFDVKD. CDR3 sequence (DNA): TGTGCCACCAGTGAAGGTCGAAGGGACCGTGGCTACACCTTC. It yields the protein CATSEGRRDRGYTF.

V gene TRBV4-3 combines with J gene TRBJ1-2; D gene ambiguous. Germline loops: CDR1 LGHNA, CDR2 YSLEER. The CDR3 extends over 15 amino acids. Trimming pared 4 bases from V and 3 bases from J, leaving 15 bases between. The CDR3: CASSPPGQFYYGYTF. The CDR3 nucleotides are TGCGCCAGCAGCCCACCTGGGCAGTTTTACTATGGCTACACCTTC.

V usage is TRBV29-1 and J usage is TRBJ1-1; the D is unclear. CDR1 is SQVTM and CDR2 is ANQGSEA in the germline V gene. Trimming left V 0 bases short and J 0 bases short, with 14 bases between. This CDR3 is built from 16 residues. CDR3 residues: CSVEDQGPNMNTEAFF. In nucleotides, the CDR3 is TGCAGCGTTGAAGACCAAGGACCAAACATGAACACTGAAGCTTTCTTT.

The chain combines TRBV15 with TRBJ2-7; D might be TRBD2 (6 bases). V was cut by 1 base and J by 3 bases, with 7 bases left in between. CDR3 length: 13 residues. Germline-derived CDR1 and CDR2 are LNHNV and YYDKDF (reference sequence). For the CDR3, the DNA is TGTGCCACCAGCAGAGGGAGGGACTACGAGCAGTACTTC. It encodes CATSRGRDYEQYF.

The V gene is TRBV19, the J gene TRBJ1-3; D perhaps matches TRBD1 (5 bases). V lost 10 bases and J 4 bases, leaving 17 bases between the germline ends. Germline V gives CDR1 LNHDA, CDR2 SQIVND (reference sequence). This CDR3 spans 14 amino acids. The CDR3 loop is CATSRASSGNTIYF. The DNA for the CDR3 is TGTGCCACTAGCAGGGCCTCCTCCGGAAACACCATATATTTT.

The sample holds one count of this clone. The CDR3 bases are TGTGCCAGCAGCTACCCTCGGCCAGGGAAGGACAATGAGCAGTTCTTC. Amino acid sequence: CASSYPRPGKDNEQFF. The V and J genes are TRBV27 and TRBJ2-1; maybe TRBD1 (5 bases). The CDR3 spans 16 residues. V lost 6 bases to trimming and J lost 5 bases, with 20 bases between them. CDR1 and CDR2 (germline): MNHEY, SMNVEV (reference sequence).

V gene TRBV3-1 (or the pseudogene TRBV3-2) combines with J gene TRBJ2-2; perhaps TRBD2 as D (5 bases). Germline CDR1 LGHDT, CDR2 YNNKEL (reference sequence). Deletions cut 1 base from V and 5 bases from J, with 11 bases between. CDR3 size: 15 residues. CDR3 residues: CASSQALGGTGELFF. The CDR3 DNA sequence: TGTGCCAGCAGCCAAGCTCTGGGCGGGACCGGGGAGCTGTTTTTT.

About this clone: Other DNA variants within this sample encode the same CDR3. V is TRBV27 and J is TRBJ2-7; a possible D gene is TRBD1 (6 bases). Trimming pared 3 bases from V and 2 bases from J, leaving 8 bases between. Germline CDR1 and CDR2: MNHEY and SMNVEV (reference sequence). The CDR3 runs to 13 residues. Written as DNA, the CDR3 is TGTGCCAGCAGTTTCGGACAGACCTACGAGCAGTACTTC. It yields the protein CASSFGQTYEQYF.

V and J are TRBV2 and TRBJ1-2; possible D gene TRBD1, 6 bases. The length of the CDR3 is 14 residues. Germline assignment: CDR1 SNHLY and CDR2 FYNNEI. Trimming took 3 bases from V and 4 from J, leaving 12 bases between them. The CDR3, as DNA: TGTGCCAGCAGTGACCCCAGGGGAACCTATGGCTACACCTTC. Translated: CASSDPRGTYGYTF.

This clone has just one count. The chain employs TRBV7-2 and TRBJ1-2; D is uncertain. The length of the CDR3 is 16 residues. CDR1 SGHTA and CDR2 FQGNSA come from the germline V gene. V was clipped by 5 bases and J by 4 bases, with 20 bases between them. This chain's CDR3 is CASSPKTPIPSYGYTF. The CDR3 nucleotides are TGTGCCAGCAGCCCTAAGACACCCATTCCTTCCTATGGCTACACCTTC.

The rearrangement uses TRBV6-5 and TRBJ1-6; 9 bases match TRBD1. The trim removed 4 bases at V and 6 bases at J, leaving 4 bases unmatched. Germline CDR1 MNHEY, CDR2 SVGAGI. CDR3 length: 15 amino acids. As DNA, the CDR3 is TGTGCCAGCAGTTGGGACAGGGTACCTAATTCACCCCTCCACTTT. Encoded protein: CASSWDRVPNSPLHF.

The gene calls are TRBV7-6 and TRBJ2-1; tentatively, D is TRBD1 (5 bases). The CDR3 covers 15 residues. V was shortened by 5 bases and J by 4 bases, with 15 bases between the two germline ends. The germline V gene has CDR1 SGHVS and CDR2 FNYEAQ. The CDR3 here is CASSAIAPGYNEQFF. The DNA for the CDR3 is TGTGCCAGCAGCGCTATAGCACCAGGGTACAATGAGCAGTTCTTC.

The rearrangement links TRBV5-1 to TRBJ1-2, with 7 bases that match TRBD1. The V and J ends lost 7 bases and 1 base, in that order; junction bases with no gene match: 7. CDR1 is SGHRS and CDR2 is YFSETQ in the germline V gene. CDR3 length equals 14 residues. CDR3 nucleotides: TGCGCCAGCCGGGGACAGCCACTTAACTATGGCTACACCTTC. This translates into CASRGQPLNYGYTF.

The chain links TRBV27 to TRBJ1-2; no reliable D call. CDR1 and CDR2 from the germline V gene are MNHEY and SMNVEV (reference sequence). Between the trimmed V and J ends, which lost 3 bases and 0 bases, there was a span of 8 bases. There are 14 residues in the CDR3. DNA of the CDR3: TGTGCCAGCAGTTTGAGCAGATCTAACTATGGCTACACCTTC. It specifies CASSLSRSNYGYTF.

The chain combines TRBV7-2 with TRBJ1-6; D remains unclear. V lost 1 base and J lost 8, with 12 bases in between. The V gene's germline CDR1 is SGHTA and CDR2 FQGNSA. The length of the CDR3 is 15 residues. CDR3 DNA: TGTGCCAGCAGCTTAGGGAACGCAGAATATTCACCCCTCCACTTT. As protein: CASSLGNAEYSPLHF. The complete variable domain, with remaining parts taken from reference TRBV7-2 and TRBJ1-6, reads GAGVSQSPSNKVTEKGKDVELRCDPISGHTALYWYRQSLGQGLEFLIYFQGNSAPDKSGLPSDRFSAERTGGSVSTLTIQRTQQEDSAVYLCASSLGNAEYSPLHFGNGTRLTVT.